The rows below give T cell receptor beta chains drawn from one sample of a study of T cell responses to AZD1222 COVID-19 vaccine. Clones were sequenced by immunoSEQ multiplex PCR, and TCRdb holds only the in-frame ones, with some missing. In the table there are some 190,000 clones, about 95% of which are singletons. The specimen was peripheral blood, collected 28 days after the second dose of the MenACWY control vaccine. These receptors all come from an adult who received the MenACWY meningococcal vaccine as a control. CDR3s include the opening cysteine and the closing phenylalanine or tryptophan. D genes are given only for firm matches. Clone size is not always given. Where it is, it says once, few, many or a class for expanded clones.

v_call,clone_size,j_call,d_call,cdr3_length,cdr3_nt,cdr3_aa
TRBV2,.,TRBJ1-2,TRBD1,12,TGTGCCAGCAGTGGGACAGGGGATGGCTACACCTTC,CASSGTGDGYTF
TRBV10-3,.,TRBJ1-4,TRBD1,13,TGTGCCATCAGTGTTCAGGGGGGAGAAAAACTGTTTTTT,CAISVQGGEKLFF
TRBV4-1,.,TRBJ1-1,.,13,TGCGCCAGCAGCCAAGGACAGAAAAATGAAGCTTTCTTT,CASSQGQKNEAFF
TRBV7-9,once,TRBJ2-7,.,14,TGTGCCAGCAGCTTAGTGTTGTCTCCCTTCGAGCAGTACTTC,CASSLVLSPFEQYF
TRBV21-1,.,TRBJ1-4,.,16,TGTGCCAGCAGCCCGAAGGGGCGCGCAACTAATGAAAAACTGTTTTTT,CASSPKGRATNEKLFF
TRBV7-2,.,TRBJ1-3,.,15,TGTGCCAGCAGCCTACCCGGGTTAGGGGTAAACACCATATATTTT,CASSLPGLGVNTIYF
TRBV9,.,TRBJ2-3,TRBD2,16,TGTGCCAGCAGCGTAGGGTCGCGGGAGAGGACAGATACGCAGTATTTT,CASSVGSRERTDTQYF
TRBV6-5,once,TRBJ1-3,.,14,TGTGCCAGCAGTTCGAGGGACACTGGAAACACCATATATTTT,CASSSRDTGNTIYF
TRBV3-1/TRBV3-2,.,TRBJ1-4,.,15,TGTGCCAGCAGCCGTAGGCCCCAGGGGAATGAAAAACTGTTTTTT,CASSRRPQGNEKLFF
TRBV2,.,TRBJ1-5,TRBD1,13,TGTGCCAGCAAGGGGGCCAGCAATCAGCCCCAGCATTTT,CASKGASNQPQHF
TRBV3-1/TRBV3-2,.,TRBJ2-1,.,14,TGTGCCAGCAGCCAAGCCAACCAGGGGACTGAGCAGTTCTTC,CASSQANQGTEQFF
TRBV5-4,.,TRBJ1-1,TRBD1,14,TGTGCCAGCAGCTTACAGGGGGATATCACTGAAGCTTTCTTT,CASSLQGDITEAFF
TRBV19,.,TRBJ1-1,TRBD1,17,TGTGCCAGTAGTATGGGATACAGGGGGCCGGGGAACACTGAAGCTTTCTTT,CASSMGYRGPGNTEAFF
TRBV6-5,.,TRBJ1-5,.,13,TGTGCCAGCTTGGTAGGTGGCAATCAGCCCCAGCATTTT,CASLVGGNQPQHF
TRBV7-9,.,TRBJ1-4,TRBD1,15,TGTGCCAGCAGCTTAGTAACAGGGGAGGGTGAAAAACTGTTTTTT,CASSLVTGEGEKLFF
TRBV29-1,.,TRBJ1-3,.,12,TGCAGCGTTAGGGTCTCTGGAAACACCATATATTTT,CSVRVSGNTIYF
TRBV29-1,.,TRBJ1-1,.,12,TGCAGCGGCGGAGCAGGGAACACTGAAGCTTTCTTT,CSGGAGNTEAFF
TRBV28,.,TRBJ2-7,.,10,TGTGCCAGCAGCCGATACGAGCAGTACTTC,CASSRYEQYF
TRBV5-4,.,TRBJ1-6,.,14,TGTGCCAGCAGCTTGAAAGGGTATAATTCACCCCTCCACTTT,CASSLKGYNSPLHF
TRBV7-9,once,TRBJ2-7,TRBD1,15,TGTGCCAGCAGCAATCCGGGACAGGGCGGCTACGAGCAGTACTTC,CASSNPGQGGYEQYF
TRBV24-1,.,TRBJ2-5,.,15,TGTGCCACCAGTGATGCGACAGTTCACAAAGAGACCCAGTACTTC,CATSDATVHKETQYF
TRBV27,.,TRBJ1-4,TRBD1,15,TGTGCCAGCAGTCCCGGACAGGTTGCAAATGAAAAACTGTTTTTT,CASSPGQVANEKLFF
TRBV5-5,.,TRBJ2-1,.,13,TGTGCCAGCAGCTTGGCCCGATACAATGAGCAGTTCTTC,CASSLARYNEQFF
TRBV27,.,TRBJ1-5,TRBD1,16,TGTGCCAGCAGGCCATTGGGGACAGGGTCCAATCAGCCCCAGCATTTT,CASRPLGTGSNQPQHF
TRBV28,.,TRBJ2-3,.,15,TGTGCCAGCAGTCCGAGGGGAACTGGGGCAGATACGCAGTATTTT,CASSPRGTGADTQYF
TRBV19,.,TRBJ1-5,.,13,TGTGCCAGTAGTATGACAAAGAGTCAGCCCCAGCATTTT,CASSMTKSQPQHF
TRBV25-1,.,TRBJ2-1,.,15,TGTGCCAGCAGTGACGCGGGACTTACTTACAATGAGCAGTTCTTC,CASSDAGLTYNEQFF
TRBV6-5,.,TRBJ1-1,.,14,TGTGCCAATGAAGCGCAGGCGGGTCAGGGTGAAGCTTTCTTT,CANEAQAGQGEAFF
TRBV19,.,TRBJ2-3,.,16,TGTGCCAGTAGTATAGATGGAAGCGGTCGGGGAGATACGCAGTATTTT,CASSIDGSGRGDTQYF
TRBV6-5,once,TRBJ2-7,TRBD1,16,TGTGCCAGCAGTTACTCGACTGGGACAGGGGCGGACGAGCAGTACTTC,CASSYSTGTGADEQYF
TRBV28,few,TRBJ1-3,.,12,TGTGCCAGCAGTCCACCGGGAAACACCATATATTTT,CASSPPGNTIYF
TRBV12-3/TRBV12-4,.,TRBJ2-3,.,13,TGTGCCAGCAGTTTTCAGAGCACAGATACGCAGTATTTT,CASSFQSTDTQYF
TRBV7-2,.,TRBJ2-1,.,16,TGTGCCAGCAGCTTAGGTCTGGGACGGAAATACAATGAGCAGTTCTTC,CASSLGLGRKYNEQFF
TRBV19,.,TRBJ1-6,TRBD1,18,TGTGCCAGTAGTGCCGTACCCTCAGGGGGCTGGGTTAATTCACCCCTCCACTTT,CASSAVPSGGWVNSPLHF
TRBV6-2/TRBV6-3,.,TRBJ2-3,TRBD1,16,TGTGCCAGCAGTTACGTCCCGGGACAGGGAGCAGATACGCAGTATTTT,CASSYVPGQGADTQYF
TRBV7-3,.,TRBJ2-1,.,12,TGTGCCAGCAGCTTAGTTGGGCCACCGCAGTTCTTC,CASSLVGPPQFF
TRBV7-9,.,TRBJ1-1,.,13,TGTGCCAGCAGCTTAAGGACAGACACTGAAGCTTTCTTT,CASSLRTDTEAFF
TRBV7-9,.,TRBJ1-1,.,14,TGTGCCAGCAGCTTAGACAGCTCCGTCACTGAAGCTTTCTTT,CASSLDSSVTEAFF
TRBV5-1,.,TRBJ2-5,TRBD1,18,TGCGCCAGCAGCTCCTCGGGACAGGGATTTACTAGAGTTGAGACCCAGTACTTC,CASSSSGQGFTRVETQYF
TRBV28,.,TRBJ1-1,.,13,TGTGCCAGCAGACCCGGGACTAACACTGAAGCTTTCTTT,CASRPGTNTEAFF
TRBV19,once,TRBJ1-5,.,16,TGTGCCAGTAGTCCCCTGGCCGGGTATAGCAATCAGCCCCAGCATTTT,CASSPLAGYSNQPQHF
TRBV5-5,.,TRBJ1-4,.,16,TGTGCCAGCAGCAGTATGGGGCTGGGGGCTAATGAAAAACTGTTTTTT,CASSSMGLGANEKLFF
TRBV6-4,.,TRBJ2-1,.,13,TGTGCCAGCAGTGCGGGGGACTTCAATGAGCAGTTCTTC,CASSAGDFNEQFF
TRBV7-2,.,TRBJ2-1,TRBD2,16,TGTGCCAGCAGCACTCGGACTAGCGGCCCCTACAATGAGCAGTTCTTC,CASSTRTSGPYNEQFF
TRBV7-2,.,TRBJ2-7,.,13,TGTGCCAGCAGCTTACTCGGGGCTAACGAGCAGTACTTC,CASSLLGANEQYF
TRBV27,.,TRBJ1-1,.,15,TGTGCCAGCAGTTTATCCCGGGGCCGGGGCACTGAAGCTTTCTTT,CASSLSRGRGTEAFF
TRBV28,.,TRBJ2-1,.,15,TGTGCCAGCAGTTCGGGGCAGCGACCGAACAATGAGCAGTTCTTC,CASSSGQRPNNEQFF
TRBV6-6,.,TRBJ1-1,.,15,TGTGCCAGCAGTTACTCGAGGCAGACGAACACTGAAGCTTTCTTT,CASSYSRQTNTEAFF
TRBV7-9,.,TRBJ1-3,.,14,TGTGCCAGCATACAGTCGAGCTCTGGAAACACCATATATTTT,CASIQSSSGNTIYF
TRBV19,.,TRBJ1-3,TRBD1,17,TGTGCCAGTAGTCCGACAGGGTCAACCCCCGCTGGAAACACCATATATTTT,CASSPTGSTPAGNTIYF
TRBV28,.,TRBJ1-4,.,14,TGTGCCAGCAGGCGCGGGGGGGGAAGTGAAAAACTGTTTTTT,CASRRGGGSEKLFF
TRBV19,.,TRBJ1-5,.,13,TGTGCCAGTACAGGGAATAGCAATCAGCCCCAGCATTTT,CASTGNSNQPQHF
TRBV19,.,TRBJ1-2,TRBD1,13,TGTGCCAGTAGACCGGGACAGGGATATGGCTACACCTTC,CASRPGQGYGYTF
TRBV5-4,.,TRBJ2-1,.,12,TGTGCCAGCAGCGGAAGGGGAAATGAGCAGTTCTTC,CASSGRGNEQFF
TRBV5-6,once,TRBJ2-2,.,14,TGTGCCAGCAGCTTGCAGTCGCCAGTCGGGGAGCTGTTTTTT,CASSLQSPVGELFF